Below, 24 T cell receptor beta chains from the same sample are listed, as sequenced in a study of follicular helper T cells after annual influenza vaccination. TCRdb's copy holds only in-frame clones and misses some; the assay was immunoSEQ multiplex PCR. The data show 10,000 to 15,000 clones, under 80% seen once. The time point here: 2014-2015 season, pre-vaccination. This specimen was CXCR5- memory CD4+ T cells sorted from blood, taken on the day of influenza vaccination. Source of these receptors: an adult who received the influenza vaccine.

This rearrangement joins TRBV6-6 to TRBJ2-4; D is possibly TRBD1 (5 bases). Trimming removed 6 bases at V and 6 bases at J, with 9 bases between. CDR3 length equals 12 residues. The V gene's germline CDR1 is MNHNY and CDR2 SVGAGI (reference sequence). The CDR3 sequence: CASRPDRNIQYF. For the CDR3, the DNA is TGTGCCAGCAGACCCGACAGAAACATTCAGTACTTC.

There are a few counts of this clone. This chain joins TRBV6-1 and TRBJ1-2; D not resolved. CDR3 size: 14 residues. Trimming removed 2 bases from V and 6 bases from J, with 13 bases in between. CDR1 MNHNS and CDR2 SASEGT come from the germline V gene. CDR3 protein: CASSELPVYDGYTF. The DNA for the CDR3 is TGTGCCAGCAGTGAATTGCCCGTCTACGATGGCTACACCTTC.

CDR3 protein: CASRTRQVRGNQPQHF. CDR3 coding DNA: TGTGCCAGCAGAACTAGACAGGTTAGGGGCAATCAGCCCCAGCATTTT. This rearrangement joins TRBV6-4 to TRBJ1-5; possible D gene TRBD1, 6 bases. Germline V CDR1 and CDR2: MRHNA, SNTAGT. This CDR3 contains 16 residues. With 6 bases removed from V and 2 bases from J, the gap between germline ends came to 17 bases.

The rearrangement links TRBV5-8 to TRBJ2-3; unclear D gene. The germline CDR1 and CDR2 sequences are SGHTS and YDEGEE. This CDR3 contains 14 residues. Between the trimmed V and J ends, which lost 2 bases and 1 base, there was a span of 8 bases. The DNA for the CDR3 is TGTGCCAGCAGCTTCCTCCAGGGCACAGATACGCAGTATTTT. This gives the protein CASSFLQGTDTQYF.

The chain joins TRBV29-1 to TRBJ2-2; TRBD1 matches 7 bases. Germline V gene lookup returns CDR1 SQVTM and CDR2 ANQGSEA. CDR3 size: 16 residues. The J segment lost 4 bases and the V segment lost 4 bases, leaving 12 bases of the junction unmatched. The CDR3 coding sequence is TGCAGCGTTGGGGACAGTTACGCAGTTTCCACCGGGGAGCTGTTTTTT. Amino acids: CSVGDSYAVSTGELFF.

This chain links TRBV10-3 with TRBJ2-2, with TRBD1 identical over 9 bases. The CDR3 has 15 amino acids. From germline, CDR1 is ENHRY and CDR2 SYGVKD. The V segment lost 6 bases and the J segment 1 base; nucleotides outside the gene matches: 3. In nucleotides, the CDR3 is TGTGCCATCAGGGGGACAGGGAAGAACACCGGGGAGCTGTTTTTT. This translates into CAIRGTGKNTGELFF.

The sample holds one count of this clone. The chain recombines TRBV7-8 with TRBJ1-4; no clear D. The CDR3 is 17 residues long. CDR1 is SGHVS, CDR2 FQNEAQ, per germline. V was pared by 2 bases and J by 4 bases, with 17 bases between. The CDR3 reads CASSLYATGSLNEKLFF. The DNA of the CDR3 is TGTGCCAGCAGCTTATATGCTACGGGCAGCCTTAATGAAAAACTGTTTTTT.

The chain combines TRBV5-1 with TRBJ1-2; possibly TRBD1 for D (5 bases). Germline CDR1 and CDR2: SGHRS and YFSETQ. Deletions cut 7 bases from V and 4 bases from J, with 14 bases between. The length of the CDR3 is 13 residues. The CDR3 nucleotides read TGCGCCAGCCGGTTGACAGACTTCTATGGCTACACCTTC. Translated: CASRLTDFYGYTF. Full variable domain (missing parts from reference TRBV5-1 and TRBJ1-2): KAGVTQTPRYLIKTRGQQVTLSCSPISGHRSVSWYQQTPGQGLQFLFEYFSETQRNKGNFPGRFSGRQFSNSRSEMNVSTLELGDSALYLCASRLTDFYGYTFGSGTRLTVV.

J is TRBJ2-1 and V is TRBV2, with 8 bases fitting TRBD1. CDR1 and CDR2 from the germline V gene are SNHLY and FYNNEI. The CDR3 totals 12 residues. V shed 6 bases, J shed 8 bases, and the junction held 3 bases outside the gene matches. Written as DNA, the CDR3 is TGTGCCAGCAGCGGACAGGGCTATGAGCAGTTCTTC. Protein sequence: CASSGQGYEQFF.

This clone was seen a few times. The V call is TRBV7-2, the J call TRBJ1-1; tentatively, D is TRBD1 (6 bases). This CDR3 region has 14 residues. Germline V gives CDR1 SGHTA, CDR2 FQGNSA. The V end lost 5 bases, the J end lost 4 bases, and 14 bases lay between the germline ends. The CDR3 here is CASSVHQGFTEAFF. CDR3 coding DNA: TGTGCCAGCAGCGTACACCAGGGGTTCACTGAAGCTTTCTTT.

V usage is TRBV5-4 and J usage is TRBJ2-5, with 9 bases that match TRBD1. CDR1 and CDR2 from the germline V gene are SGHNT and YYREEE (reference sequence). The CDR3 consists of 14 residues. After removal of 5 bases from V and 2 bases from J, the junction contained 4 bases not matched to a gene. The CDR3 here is CASSLTGGQETQYF. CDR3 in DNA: TGTGCCAGCAGTTTGACAGGGGGGCAAGAGACCCAGTACTTC. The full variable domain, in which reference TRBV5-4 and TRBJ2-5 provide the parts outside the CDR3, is ETGVTQSPTHLIKTRGQQVTLRCSSQSGHNTVSWYQQALGQGPQFIFQYYREEENGRGNFPPRFSGLQFPNYSSELNVNALELDDSALYLCASSLTGGQETQYFGPGTRLLVL.

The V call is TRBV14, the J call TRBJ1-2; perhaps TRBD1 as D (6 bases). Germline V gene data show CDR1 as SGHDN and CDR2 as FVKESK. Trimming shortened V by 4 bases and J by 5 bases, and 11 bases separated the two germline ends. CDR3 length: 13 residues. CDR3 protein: CASSLQGGYGYTF. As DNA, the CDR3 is TGTGCCAGCAGCCTACAGGGCGGGTATGGCTACACCTTC.

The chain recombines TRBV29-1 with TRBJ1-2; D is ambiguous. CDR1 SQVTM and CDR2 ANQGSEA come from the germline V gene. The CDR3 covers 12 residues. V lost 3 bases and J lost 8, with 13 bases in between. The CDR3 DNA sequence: TGCAGCGTTGATGGTCAGGCGGGAGGCTACACCTTC. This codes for CSVDGQAGGYTF.

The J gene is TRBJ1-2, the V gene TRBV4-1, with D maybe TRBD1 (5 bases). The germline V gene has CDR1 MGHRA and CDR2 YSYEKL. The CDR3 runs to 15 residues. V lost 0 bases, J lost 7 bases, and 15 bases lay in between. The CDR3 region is CASSQDDRQGGGYTF. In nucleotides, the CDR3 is TGCGCCAGCAGCCAAGATGATCGGCAGGGCGGTGGCTACACCTTC.

In nucleotides, the CDR3 is TGCGCCAGCAGCTTTAACAGGGGAATAAACTATGGCTACACCTTC. The encoded protein is CASSFNRGINYGYTF. The chain carries TRBV5-1 and TRBJ1-2; TRBD1 aligns across 7 bases. There are 15 residues in the CDR3. After removal of 2 bases from V and 2 bases from J, the junction contained 6 bases not matched to a gene. Germline-derived CDR1 and CDR2 are SGHRS and YFSETQ. Looking up the rest from reference TRBV5-1 and TRBJ1-2 gives the full variable domain: KAGVTQTPRYLIKTRGQQVTLSCSPISGHRSVSWYQQTPGQGLQFLFEYFSETQRNKGNFPGRFSGRQFSNSRSEMNVSTLELGDSALYLCASSFNRGINYGYTFGSGTRLTVV.

The CDR3 DNA is TGTGCCAGTAAGGTGTGGGGAAATGAAAAACTGTTTTTT. Amino acid sequence: CASKVWGNEKLFF. The chain employs TRBV19 and TRBJ1-4; no clear D. Trimming removed 7 bases at V and 5 bases at J, with 11 bases between. The germline CDR1 and CDR2 sequences are LNHDA and SQIVND (reference sequence). The CDR3 loop spans 13 amino acids.

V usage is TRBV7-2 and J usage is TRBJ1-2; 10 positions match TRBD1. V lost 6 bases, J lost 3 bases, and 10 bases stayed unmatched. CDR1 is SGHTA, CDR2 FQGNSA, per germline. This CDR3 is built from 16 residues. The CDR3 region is CASSFAGTGVHYGYTF. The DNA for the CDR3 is TGTGCCAGCAGTTTCGCCGGGACAGGGGTCCACTATGGCTACACCTTC.

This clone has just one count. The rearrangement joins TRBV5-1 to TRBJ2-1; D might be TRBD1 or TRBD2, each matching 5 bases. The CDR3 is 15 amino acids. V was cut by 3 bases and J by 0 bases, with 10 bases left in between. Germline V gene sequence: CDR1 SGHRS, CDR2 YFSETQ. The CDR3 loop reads CASSWDPSSYNEQFF. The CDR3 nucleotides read TGCGCCAGCAGCTGGGACCCGAGCTCCTACAATGAGCAGTTCTTC. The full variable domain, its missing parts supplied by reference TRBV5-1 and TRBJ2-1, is KAGVTQTPRYLIKTRGQQVTLSCSPISGHRSVSWYQQTPGQGLQFLFEYFSETQRNKGNFPGRFSGRQFSNSRSEMNVSTLELGDSALYLCASSWDPSSYNEQFFGPGTRLTVL.

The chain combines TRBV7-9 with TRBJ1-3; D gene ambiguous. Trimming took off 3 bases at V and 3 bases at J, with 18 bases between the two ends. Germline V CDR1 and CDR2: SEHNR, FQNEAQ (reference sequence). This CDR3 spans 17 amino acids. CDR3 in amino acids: CASSFVLQGVGGNTIYF. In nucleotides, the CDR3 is TGTGCCAGCAGCTTTGTCTTACAAGGTGTGGGTGGAAACACCATATATTTT.

CDR3 loop: CASSRTVHGTEAFF. The CDR3 region has the DNA TGTGCCAGCAGCCGGACCGTCCACGGCACTGAAGCTTTCTTT. This chain uses TRBV5-6 with TRBJ1-1; D is unresolved. CDR1 and CDR2 from the germline V gene are SGHDT and YYEEEE. V was trimmed by 4 bases and J by 4 bases, leaving 14 bases between them. The length of the CDR3 is 14 residues. Combining the CDR3 with reference TRBV5-6 and TRBJ1-1 gives the whole variable domain DAGVTQSPTHLIKTRGQQVTLRCSPKSGHDTVSWYQQALGQGPQFIFQYYEEEERQRGNFPDRFSGHQFPNYSSELNVNALLLGDSALYLCASSRTVHGTEAFFGQGTRLTVV.

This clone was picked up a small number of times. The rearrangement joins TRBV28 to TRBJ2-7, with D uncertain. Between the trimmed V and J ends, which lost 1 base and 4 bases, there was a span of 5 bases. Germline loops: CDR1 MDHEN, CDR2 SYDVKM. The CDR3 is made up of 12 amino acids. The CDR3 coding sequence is TGTGCCAGCAGTTTATCCGCATACGAGCAGTACTTC. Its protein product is CASSLSAYEQYF.

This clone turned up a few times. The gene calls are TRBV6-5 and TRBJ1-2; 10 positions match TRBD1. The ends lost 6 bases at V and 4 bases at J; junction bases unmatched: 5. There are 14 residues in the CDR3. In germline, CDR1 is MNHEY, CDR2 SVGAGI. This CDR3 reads CASSAGQGVYGYTF. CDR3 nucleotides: TGTGCCAGCAGCGCCGGACAGGGGGTCTATGGCTACACCTTC.

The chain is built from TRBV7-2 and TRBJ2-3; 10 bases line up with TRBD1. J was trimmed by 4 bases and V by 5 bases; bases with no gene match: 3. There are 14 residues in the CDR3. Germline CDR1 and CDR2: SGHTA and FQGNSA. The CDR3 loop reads CASSRGQGADTQYF. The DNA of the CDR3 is TGTGCCAGCAGCCGTGGACAGGGGGCAGATACGCAGTATTTT. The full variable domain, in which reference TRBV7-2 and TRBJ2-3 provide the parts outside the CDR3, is GAGVSQSPSNKVTEKGKDVELRCDPISGHTALYWYRQSLGQGLEFLIYFQGNSAPDKSGLPSDRFSAERTGGSVSTLTIQRTQQEDSAVYLCASSRGQGADTQYFGPGTRLTVL.

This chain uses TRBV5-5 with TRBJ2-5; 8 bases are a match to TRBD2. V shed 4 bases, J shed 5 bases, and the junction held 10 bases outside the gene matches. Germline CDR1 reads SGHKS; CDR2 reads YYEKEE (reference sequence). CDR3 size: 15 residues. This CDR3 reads CASSRWRGDAETQYF. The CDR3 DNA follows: TGTGCCAGCAGCCGGTGGCGGGGGGATGCGGAGACCCAGTACTTC. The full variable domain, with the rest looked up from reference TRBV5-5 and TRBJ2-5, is DAGVTQSPTHLIKTRGQQVTLRCSPISGHKSVSWYQQVLGQGPQFIFQYYEKEERGRGNFPDRFSARQFPNYSSELNVNALLLGDSALYLCASSRWRGDAETQYFGPGTRLLVL.